Following are 6 T cell receptor beta chains from one sample sequenced in a study of cytomegalovirus exposure and HLA in healthy donors. The PCR ran on 60 Vbeta and 13 Jbeta primers. Libraries were prepared by immunoSEQ multiplex PCR; TCRdb keeps only in-frame clonotypes and omits some of them. Of about 130,000 clones in the sample, about 66% were seen once. The source material was PBMCs. The source of these receptors is a human donor in good health.

This chain connects TRBV7-2 to TRBJ1-2; the match to TRBD1 covers 8 bases. The J segment lost 2 bases and the V segment lost 5 bases, leaving 10 bases of the junction unmatched. The germline V gene has CDR1 SGHTA and CDR2 FQGNSA. The CDR3 runs 16 residues. The CDR3 spells CASSPQSGTGNYGYTF. In nucleotides, the CDR3 is TGTGCCAGCAGCCCCCAATCCGGGACAGGAAACTATGGCTACACCTTC. Full variable domain (remainder filled in from reference TRBV7-2 and TRBJ1-2): GAGVSQSPSNKVTEKGKDVELRCDPISGHTALYWYRQSLGQGLEFLIYFQGNSAPDKSGLPSDRFSAERTGGSVSTLTIQRTQQEDSAVYLCASSPQSGTGNYGYTFGSGTRLTVV.

The chain combines TRBV5-1 with TRBJ2-1; maybe TRBD2 (6 bases). The CDR3 spans 15 residues. Per the germline V gene, CDR1 is SGHRS and CDR2 is YFSETQ. The V end lost 4 bases, the J end lost 4 bases, and 15 bases lay between the germline ends. DNA of the CDR3: TGCGCCAGCAGCGACGGGACTTCCATTTACAATGAGCAGTTCTTC. This codes for CASSDGTSIYNEQFF.

The CDR3 region is CASSPGTGYGEQYF. CDR3 in DNA: TGTGCCAGCAGTCCCGGGACAGGGTATGGGGAGCAGTACTTC. The V call is TRBV7-2, the J call TRBJ2-7; 9 bases fit TRBD1. CDR1 and CDR2 from the germline V gene are SGHTA and FQGNSA. The V segment lost 6 bases and the J segment 7 bases; nucleotides outside the gene matches: 10. The CDR3 is 14 residues long.

The chain carries TRBV15 and TRBJ1-1, with a tentative D call TRBD1 (5 bases). Germline V gene data show CDR1 as LNHNV and CDR2 as YYDKDF (reference sequence). The CDR3 has 15 residues. Trimming shortened V by 0 bases and J by 4 bases, and 12 bases separated the two germline ends. The CDR3 protein is CATSRDRAGSTEAFF. The CDR3 bases are TGTGCCACCAGCAGAGATCGGGCAGGGTCCACTGAAGCTTTCTTT.

A note on this clone: This sample also contains other DNA sequences that code for the same CDR3. The genes are TRBV5-1 and TRBJ2-3; TRBD2 is a possible D gene (6 bases). CDR1 and CDR2 from the germline V gene are SGHRS and YFSETQ. V was pared by 4 bases and J by 3 bases, with 9 bases between. CDR3 length: 13 residues. The CDR3 sequence: CASSLSGTDTQYF. The CDR3 bases are TGCGCCAGCAGCCTGAGCGGGACAGATACGCAGTATTTT. Based on the CDR3 plus reference TRBV5-1 and TRBJ2-3, the full variable domain is KAGVTQTPRYLIKTRGQQVTLSCSPISGHRSVSWYQQTPGQGLQFLFEYFSETQRNKGNFPGRFSGRQFSNSRSEMNVSTLELGDSALYLCASSLSGTDTQYFGPGTRLTVL.

This clone was counted a few times. The chain combines TRBV28 with TRBJ2-1, with 9 positions matching TRBD2. CDR3 length: 17 amino acids. With 5 bases clipped from V and 2 bases from J, the junction kept 10 bases outside the gene matches. CDR1 MDHEN and CDR2 SYDVKM come from the germline V gene. The CDR3 here is CASSLPPPSGTYNEQFF. The CDR3 region has the DNA TGTGCCAGCAGTCTCCCCCCCCCTAGCGGGACCTACAATGAGCAGTTCTTC.